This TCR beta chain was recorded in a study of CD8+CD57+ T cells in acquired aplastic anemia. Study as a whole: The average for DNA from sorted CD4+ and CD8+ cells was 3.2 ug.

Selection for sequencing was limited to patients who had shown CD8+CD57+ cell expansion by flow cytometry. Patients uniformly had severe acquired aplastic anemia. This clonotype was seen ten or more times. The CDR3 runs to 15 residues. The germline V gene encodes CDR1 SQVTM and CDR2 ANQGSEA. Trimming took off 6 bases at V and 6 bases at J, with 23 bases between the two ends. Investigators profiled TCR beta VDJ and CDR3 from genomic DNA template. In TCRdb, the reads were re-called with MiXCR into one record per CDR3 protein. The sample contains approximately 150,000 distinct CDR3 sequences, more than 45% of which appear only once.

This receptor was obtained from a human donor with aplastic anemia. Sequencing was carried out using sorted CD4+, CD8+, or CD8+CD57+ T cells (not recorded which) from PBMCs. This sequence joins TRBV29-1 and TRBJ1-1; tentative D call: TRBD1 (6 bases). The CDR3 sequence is CSVANPQGRRAEAFF. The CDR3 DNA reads TGCAGCGTAGCAAACCCCCAGGGGCGAAGGGCTGAAGCTTTCTTT. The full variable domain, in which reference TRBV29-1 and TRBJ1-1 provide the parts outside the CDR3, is SAVISQKPSRDICQRGTSLTIQCQVDSQVTMMFWYRQQPGQSLTLIATANQGSEATYESGFVIDKFPISRPNLTFSTLTVSNMSPEDSSIYLCSVANPQGRRAEAFFGQGTRLTVV.